A selection of T cell receptor beta chains follows, all from one sample in a study of identifying expanded T cells in peripheral blood. Libraries were prepared by immunoSEQ multiplex PCR; TCRdb keeps only in-frame clonotypes and omits some of them. The data show tens of thousands of clones, about nine tenths seen once. Sequencing was carried out using blood. The receptor set was obtained from a person aged 18-70 years in good health. Each CDR3 is given without its conserved first and last residue.

>TRBV18|16
ASSPLRPGTGENTEAF
>TRBV9|13
ASSAHTGNYNEQF
>TRBV4-2|13
ASSQGGGNYYEQY
>TRBV7-3|14
ASSLSARGGTGELF
>TRBV6-5|11
ASSYAPGDEQY
>TRBV6-5|11
ASRGTVVSPLH
>TRBV9|13
ASSPRGGASTEAF
>TRBV28|14
ASSTQGSRTPDTQY
>TRBV11-3|12
ASSSGDGTYEQY
>TRBV10-3|13
AINEGGVDNSPLH
>TRBV9|13
ASSVASGGAGEQF
>TRBV19|15
ASSMGVWGQSSYEQY
>TRBV25-1|12
ASGKDRGGETQY
>TRBV18|16
ASSRRQHKGTEQETQY
>TRBV5-1|14
ASSLDRTGGLVIQY
>TRBV5-6|11
ASSFGAGETQY
>TRBV5-6|15
ASSITARGGLADTQY
>TRBV9|13
ASSVTAIFTDTQY
>TRBV18|10
ASSATSNEQF
>TRBV19|13
ASSGDRESNQPQH
>TRBV7-2|9
ASSSRDTQY
>TRBV25-1|14
ASRGSAGTGGTEAF
>TRBV27|14
ASSSGQTKSNEKLF
>TRBV5-1|12
ASSLTMNNSPLH
>TRBV19|14
ASSFRDRGGLGGYT
>TRBV28|14
ASSLCGQREVCEQF
>TRBV11-2|13
ASSFGGPLTDTQY